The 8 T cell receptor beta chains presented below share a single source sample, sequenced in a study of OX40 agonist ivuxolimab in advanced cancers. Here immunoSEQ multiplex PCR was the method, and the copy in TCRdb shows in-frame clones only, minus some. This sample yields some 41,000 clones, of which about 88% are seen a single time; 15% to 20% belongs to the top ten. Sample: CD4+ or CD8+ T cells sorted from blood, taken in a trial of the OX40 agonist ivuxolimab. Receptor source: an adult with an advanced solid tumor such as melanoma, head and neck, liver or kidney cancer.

CDR3 sequence: CASSQDFRTGKDGYTF. CDR3 DNA: TGCGCCAGCAGCCAAGATTTCCGGACAGGGAAAGATGGCTACACCTTC. The chain employs TRBV4-3 and TRBJ1-2; 8 nucleotides agree with TRBD1. The V gene end was trimmed by 0 bases and the J gene end by 6 bases; junction bases not matched to a gene: 9. The CDR3 is made up of 16 amino acids. Germline lookup yields CDR1 LGHNA and CDR2 YSLEER.

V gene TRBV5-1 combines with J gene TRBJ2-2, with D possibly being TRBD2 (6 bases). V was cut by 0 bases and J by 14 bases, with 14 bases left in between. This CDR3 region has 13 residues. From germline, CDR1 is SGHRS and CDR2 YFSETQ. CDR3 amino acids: CASSLAPERALFF. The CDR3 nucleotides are TGCGCCAGCAGCTTGGCCCCAGAGCGGGCCCTGTTTTTT.

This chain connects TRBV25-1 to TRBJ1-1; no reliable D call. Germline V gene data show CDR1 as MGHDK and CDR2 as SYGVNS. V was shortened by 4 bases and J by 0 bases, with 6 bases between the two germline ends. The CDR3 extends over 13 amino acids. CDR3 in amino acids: CASSVRLNTEAFF. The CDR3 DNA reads TGTGCCAGCAGTGTGAGGCTGAACACTGAAGCTTTCTTT.

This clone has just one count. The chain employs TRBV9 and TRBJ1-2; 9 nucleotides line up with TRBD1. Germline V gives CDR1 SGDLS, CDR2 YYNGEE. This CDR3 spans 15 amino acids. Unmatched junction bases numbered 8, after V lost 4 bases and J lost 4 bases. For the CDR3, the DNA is TGTGCCAGCAGCCCCCGACAGGGGGAGGTCTATGGCTACACCTTC. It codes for CASSPRQGEVYGYTF.

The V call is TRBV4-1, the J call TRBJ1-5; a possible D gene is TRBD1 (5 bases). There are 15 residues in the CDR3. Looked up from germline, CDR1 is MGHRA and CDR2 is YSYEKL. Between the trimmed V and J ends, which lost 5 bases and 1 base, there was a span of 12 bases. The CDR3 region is CASSDRDSSNQPQHF. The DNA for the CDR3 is TGCGCCAGCAGCGACCGGGACTCAAGCAATCAGCCCCAGCATTTT.

CDR3 bases: TGTGCCAGCAGTTCGGCGTACAGGGGCTCCTGTTTCTTT. Protein sequence: CASSSAYRGSCFF. The chain joins TRBV28 to TRBJ1-1, with 7 bases that match TRBD1. Germline lookup yields CDR1 MDHEN and CDR2 SYDVKM. The CDR3 is 13 residues long. J was trimmed by 13 bases and V by 4 bases; bases with no gene match: 12.

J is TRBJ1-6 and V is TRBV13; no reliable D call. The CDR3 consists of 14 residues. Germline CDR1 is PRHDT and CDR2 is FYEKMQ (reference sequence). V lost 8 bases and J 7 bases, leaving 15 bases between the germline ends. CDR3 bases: TGTGCCAGCTCTTTGGGCCTAGGAAATTCACCCCTCCACTTT. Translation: CASSLGLGNSPLHF.

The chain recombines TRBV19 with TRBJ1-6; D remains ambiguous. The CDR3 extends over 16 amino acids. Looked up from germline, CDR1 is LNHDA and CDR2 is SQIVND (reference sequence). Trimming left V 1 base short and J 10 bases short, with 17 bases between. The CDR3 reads CASSIGPAPAGSPLHF. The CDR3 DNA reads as TGTGCCAGTAGTATAGGTCCCGCCCCGGCTGGGTCACCCCTCCACTTT.